This T cell receptor (beta chain) was sequenced during a study of cytomegalovirus exposure and HLA in healthy donors. Study observations and caveats: An analysis that came later showed most CMV-associated TCR beta chains appearing HLA-restricted. DRB1 had the most TCR associations and HLA-C the fewest, a later analysis found, with rates varying by HLA locus. Immune exposure information available was restricted to CMV serostatus.

With 60 Vbeta and 13 Jbeta primers, the PCR was carried out. TCRdb's copy holds only in-frame clones and misses some; the assay was immunoSEQ multiplex PCR. The sample holds 35,000 to 45,000 clones; roughly three quarters are singletons and the top ten take 8.4%. For this clone: The antigen is not known.

The CDR3 length is 15 residues. The V end was cut by 6 bases, the J end by 3 bases, with 18 bases between. Germline CDR1 MGHRA, CDR2 YSYEKL. The chain combines TRBV4-1 with TRBJ2-7; tentatively, D is TRBD2 (6 bases). This sequence was found in a woman in her thirties in good health and CMV-seropositive. Source material: PBMCs. CDR3 bases: TGCGCCAGCAGTCCCCGGGGGATCCAGGGCTACGAGCAGTACTTC. Translating gives CASSPRGIQGYEQYF.